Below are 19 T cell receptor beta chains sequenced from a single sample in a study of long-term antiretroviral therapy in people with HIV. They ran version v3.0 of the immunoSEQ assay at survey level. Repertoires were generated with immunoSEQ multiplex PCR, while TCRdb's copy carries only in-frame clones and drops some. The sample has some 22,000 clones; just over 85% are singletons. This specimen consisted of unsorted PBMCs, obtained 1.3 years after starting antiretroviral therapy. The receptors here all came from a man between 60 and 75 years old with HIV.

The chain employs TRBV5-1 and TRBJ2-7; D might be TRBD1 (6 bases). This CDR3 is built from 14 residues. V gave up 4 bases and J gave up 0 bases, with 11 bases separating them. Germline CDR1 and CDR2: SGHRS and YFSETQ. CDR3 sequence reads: CASSPSTGSYEQYF. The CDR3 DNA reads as TGCGCCAGCAGCCCCTCGACAGGCTCCTACGAGCAGTACTTC.

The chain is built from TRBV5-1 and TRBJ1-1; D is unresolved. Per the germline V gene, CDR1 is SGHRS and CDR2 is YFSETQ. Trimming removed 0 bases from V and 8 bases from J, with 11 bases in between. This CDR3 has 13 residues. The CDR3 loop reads CASSLGGETEAFF. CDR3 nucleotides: TGCGCCAGCAGCTTGGGCGGGGAGACCGAAGCTTTCTTT.

The DNA for the CDR3 is TGTGCCAGCAGTGGTCAGGCCTATGGCTACACCTTC. Amino acid sequence: CASSGQAYGYTF. The chain recombines TRBV2 with TRBJ1-2; no reliable D call. The CDR3 loop spans 12 amino acids. Per the germline V gene, CDR1 is SNHLY and CDR2 is FYNNEI. V dropped 4 bases and J dropped 4 bases, with 7 bases sitting between them. The full variable domain, rest sourced from reference TRBV2 and TRBJ1-2, is EPEVTQTPSHQVTQMGQEVILRCVPISNHLYFYWYRQILGQKVEFLVSFYNNEISEKSEIFDDQFSVERPDGSNFTLKIRSTKLEDSAMYFCASSGQAYGYTFGSGTRLTVV.

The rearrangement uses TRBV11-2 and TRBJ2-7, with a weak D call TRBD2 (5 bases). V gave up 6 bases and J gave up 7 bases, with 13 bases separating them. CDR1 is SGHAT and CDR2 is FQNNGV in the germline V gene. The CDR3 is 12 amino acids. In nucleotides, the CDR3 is TGTGCCAGCAGGGGCGGGTACGTGGAGCAGTACTTC. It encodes CASRGGYVEQYF.

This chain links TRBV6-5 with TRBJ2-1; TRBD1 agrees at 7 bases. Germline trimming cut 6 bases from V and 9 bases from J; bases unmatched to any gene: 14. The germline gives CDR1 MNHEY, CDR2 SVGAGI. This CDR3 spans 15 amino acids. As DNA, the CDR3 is TGTGCCAGCAGATTCTCCTGGGACAGCATCCTTGAGCAGTTCTTC. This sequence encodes CASRFSWDSILEQFF.

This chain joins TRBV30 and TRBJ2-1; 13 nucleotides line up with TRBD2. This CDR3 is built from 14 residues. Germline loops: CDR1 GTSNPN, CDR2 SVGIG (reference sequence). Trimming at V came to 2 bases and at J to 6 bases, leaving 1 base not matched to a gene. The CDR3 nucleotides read TGTGCCTGGAGTACTAGCGGGAGGGGCAATGAGCAGTTCTTC. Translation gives CAWSTSGRGNEQFF.

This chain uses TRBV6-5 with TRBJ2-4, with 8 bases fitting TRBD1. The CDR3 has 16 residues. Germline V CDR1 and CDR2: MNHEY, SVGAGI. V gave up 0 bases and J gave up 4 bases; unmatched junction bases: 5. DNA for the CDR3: TGTGCCAGCAGTTACTCGGCCAGGGGGCAAAAAAACATTCAGTACTTC. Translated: CASSYSARGQKNIQYF.

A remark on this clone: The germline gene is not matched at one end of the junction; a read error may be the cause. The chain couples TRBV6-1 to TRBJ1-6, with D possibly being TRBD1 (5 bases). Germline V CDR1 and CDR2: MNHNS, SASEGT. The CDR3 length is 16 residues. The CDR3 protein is CASSEHTGQNKSPLHF. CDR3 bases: TGTGCCAGCAGTGAACACACGGGGCAGAATAAATCACCCCTCCACTTT.

The CDR3 sequence is CAISRDTQETQYF. The CDR3, as DNA: TGTGCCATCAGTAGGGACACTCAAGAGACCCAGTACTTC. The rearrangement links TRBV10-3 to TRBJ2-5, with D possibly matching TRBD1 (6 bases). The germline V gene encodes CDR1 ENHRY and CDR2 SYGVKD. Trimming pared 5 bases from V and 2 bases from J, leaving 9 bases between. The CDR3 totals 13 residues.

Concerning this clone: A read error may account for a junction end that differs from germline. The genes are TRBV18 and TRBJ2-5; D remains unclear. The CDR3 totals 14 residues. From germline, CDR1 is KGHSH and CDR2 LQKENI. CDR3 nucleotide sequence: TGTGCCAGCTCCCCACCGGGCAGCCAAGAGACCCAGTACTTC. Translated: CASSPPGSQETQYF.

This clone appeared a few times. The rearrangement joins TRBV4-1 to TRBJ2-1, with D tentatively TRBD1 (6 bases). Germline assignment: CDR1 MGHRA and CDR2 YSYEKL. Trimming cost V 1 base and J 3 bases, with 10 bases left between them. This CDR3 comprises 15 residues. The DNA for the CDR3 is TGCGCCAGCAGCCAAGGAGGACAGCACTACAATGAGCAGTTCTTC. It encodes CASSQGGQHYNEQFF.

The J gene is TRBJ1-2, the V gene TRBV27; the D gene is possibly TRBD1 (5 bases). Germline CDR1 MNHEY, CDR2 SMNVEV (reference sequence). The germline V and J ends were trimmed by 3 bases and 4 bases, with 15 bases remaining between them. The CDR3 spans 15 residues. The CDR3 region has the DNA TGTGCCAGCAGTTTCGAACAGGCAGGGATCTATGGCTACACCTTC. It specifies CASSFEQAGIYGYTF.

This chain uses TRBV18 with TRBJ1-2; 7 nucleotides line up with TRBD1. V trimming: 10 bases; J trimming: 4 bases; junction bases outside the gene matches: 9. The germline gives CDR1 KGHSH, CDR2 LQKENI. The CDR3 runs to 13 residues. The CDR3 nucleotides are TGTGCCACCTCGGAGGGACAGAGCTATGGCTACACCTTC. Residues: CATSEGQSYGYTF.

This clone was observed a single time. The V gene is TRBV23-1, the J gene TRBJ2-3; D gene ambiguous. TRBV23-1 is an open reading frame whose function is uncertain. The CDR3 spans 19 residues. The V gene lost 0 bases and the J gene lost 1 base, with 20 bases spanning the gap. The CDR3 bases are TGCGCCAGCAGTCAATCGGGCCCCATGAGACGAAGAGGCACAGATACGCAGTATTTT. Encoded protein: CASSQSGPMRRRGTDTQYF.

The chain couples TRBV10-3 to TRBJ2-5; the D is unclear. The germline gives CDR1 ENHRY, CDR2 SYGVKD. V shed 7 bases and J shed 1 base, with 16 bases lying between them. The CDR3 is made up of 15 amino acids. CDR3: CAIKAHGTIQETQYF. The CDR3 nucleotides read TGTGCCATCAAGGCCCACGGTACAATCCAAGAGACCCAGTACTTC.

CDR3 DNA: TGTGCCAGCAGTTCGCCGGGACAGACCTCTTCCTACGAGCAGTACTTC. Protein product: CASSSPGQTSSYEQYF. The chain links TRBV27 to TRBJ2-7; 7 bases agree with TRBD1. The CDR3 has 16 amino acids. CDR1 is MNHEY, CDR2 SMNVEV, per germline (reference sequence). Trimming took 4 bases from V and 1 from J; bases not matched to a gene: 10.

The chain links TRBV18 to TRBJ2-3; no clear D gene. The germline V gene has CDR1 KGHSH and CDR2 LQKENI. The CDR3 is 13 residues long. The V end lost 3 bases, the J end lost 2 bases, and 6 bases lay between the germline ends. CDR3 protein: CASSPYNTDTQYF. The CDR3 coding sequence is TGTGCCAGCTCACCCTACAACACAGATACGCAGTATTTT.

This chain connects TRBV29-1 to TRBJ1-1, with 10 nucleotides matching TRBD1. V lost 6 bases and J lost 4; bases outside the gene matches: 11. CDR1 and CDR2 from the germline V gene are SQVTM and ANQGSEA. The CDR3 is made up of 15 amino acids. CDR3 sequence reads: CSVGKIRDRGTEAFF. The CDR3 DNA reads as TGCAGCGTCGGGAAGATCCGGGACAGGGGCACTGAAGCTTTCTTT.

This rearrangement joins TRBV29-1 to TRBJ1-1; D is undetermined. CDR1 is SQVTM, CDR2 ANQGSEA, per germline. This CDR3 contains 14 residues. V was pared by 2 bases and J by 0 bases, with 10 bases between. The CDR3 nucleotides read TGCAGCGTTGAAAGGCAGGTTATGAACACTGAAGCTTTCTTT. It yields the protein CSVERQVMNTEAFF.